Described below is a single T cell receptor beta chain sequence and its context. Its antigen is undetermined. The J segment lost 8 bases and the V segment lost 1 base, leaving 5 bases of the junction unmatched. The CDR3 contains 14 residues. The germline gives CDR1 LNHDA, CDR2 SQIVND (reference sequence). The data are from a study of human T cells and chemical hapten exposure. In the study overall: Small pooled library volume differences mainly caused per-sample TCR yield variation.

Findings of the study overall: TCRs at a frequency above 1 in 1000 stayed unchanged with DPC sensitization.

Sequencing started from total RNA isolated from unfractionated whole blood. In the library, unique molecular identifiers were attached to individual cDNA molecules. Original processing methods: Ranging from roughly 23,224 to 750,000, TCR counts per sample had a median value of approximately 99,000. TCRdb re-derived calls from the 5' RACE reads in MiXCR, one entry per CDR3 protein. These V and J calls rely on TCRdb rather than the paper's analysis. The sample shows 75,000 or so distinct CDR3 sequences, 15% to 20% of them seen only once. The clonotype comes from a female donor in good health. The chain recombines TRBV19 with TRBJ1-5, with 7 nucleotides matching TRBD1. Written as DNA, the CDR3 is TGTGCCAGTAGTATAGGGCCAGGGGGGGAGCCCCAGCATTTT. It codes for CASSIGPGGEPQHF.